Presented here are 8 T cell receptor beta chains from one specimen sequenced in a study of shared T cell receptors in the human thymus. The data were produced by immunoSEQ multiplex PCR, yet TCRdb's version contains in-frame clones alone and is incomplete. The table records hundreds of thousands of clones, 87% of them present only once. Another study also made use of these data, one on human thymus T cells.

Sample: thymocytes. These receptors were obtained from a boy in the first two years of life with a congenital heart defect.

The rearrangement joins TRBV28 to TRBJ2-7; 8 bases are shared with TRBD1. Germline-derived CDR1 and CDR2 are MDHEN and SYDVKM. This CDR3 is built from 14 residues. V dropped 1 base and J dropped 4; count of bases not matched to a gene: 3. CDR3 sequence reads: CASSLLQGAYEQYF. The CDR3 DNA reads TGTGCCAGCAGTTTATTGCAGGGGGCGTACGAGCAGTACTTC.

This clone was observed a single time. The chain is built from TRBV7-6 and TRBJ2-2; TRBD1 might be the D (6 bases). This CDR3 comprises 18 residues. Germline V gene sequence: CDR1 SGHVS, CDR2 FNYEAQ. V was shortened by 3 bases and J by 0 bases, with 17 bases between the two germline ends. The CDR3 loop reads CASSFHRDRLSNTGELFF. The CDR3 region has the DNA TGTGCCAGCAGCTTTCACCGCGACAGGCTATCGAACACCGGGGAGCTGTTTTTT. Looking up the rest from reference TRBV7-6 and TRBJ2-2 gives the full variable domain: GAGVSQSPRYKVTKRGQDVALRCDPISGHVSLYWYRQALGQGPEFLTYFNYEAQQDKSGLPNDRFSAERPEGSISTLTIQRTEQRDSAMYRCASSFHRDRLSNTGELFFGEGSRLTVL.

J is TRBJ2-7 and V is TRBV6-1, with 10 bases identical to TRBD2. V trimming: 4 bases; J trimming: 0 bases; junction bases outside the gene matches: 15. Germline CDR1 is MNHNS and CDR2 is SASEGT. This CDR3 region has 19 residues. The chain's CDR3 is CASSVEASGRGYYSYEQYF. CDR3 bases: TGTGCCAGCAGTGTCGAAGCTAGCGGGAGAGGCTATTACTCCTACGAGCAGTACTTC.

This chain links TRBV4-3 with TRBJ2-7; tentatively, D is TRBD1 (5 bases). The CDR3 spans 15 residues. Trimming removed 4 bases from V and 2 bases from J, with 15 bases in between. Germline V lookup: CDR1 LGHNA, CDR2 YSLEER. This CDR3 is CASSRGHQFAYEQYF. The CDR3 nucleotides read TGCGCCAGCAGCCGGGGCCACCAATTTGCCTACGAGCAGTACTTC.

The chain joins TRBV6-6 to TRBJ1-1; D is ambiguous. This CDR3 is built from 16 residues. Germline CDR1 is MNHNY and CDR2 is SVGAGI (reference sequence). V was clipped by 0 bases and J by 2 bases, with 13 bases between them. CDR3 sequence reads: CASSYSKRHRNTEAFF. CDR3 coding DNA: TGTGCCAGCAGTTACTCGAAACGACACCGTAACACTGAAGCTTTCTTT.

The rearrangement links TRBV7-2 to TRBJ1-2; D uncertain. This CDR3 contains 15 residues. V was trimmed by 4 bases and J by 1 base, leaving 13 bases between them. Germline V gene sequence: CDR1 SGHTA, CDR2 FQGNSA. CDR3 bases: TGTGCCAGCAGCTCGACCCACCAGGTTAACTATGGCTACACCTTC. Translating gives CASSSTHQVNYGYTF.

This clone was found once. The rearrangement joins TRBV29-1 to TRBJ1-1; TRBD1 is a possible D gene (5 bases). V was pared by 1 base and J by 0 bases, with 18 bases between. Germline lookup yields CDR1 SQVTM and CDR2 ANQGSEA. The CDR3 is made up of 17 amino acids. The CDR3, as DNA: TGCAGCGTTGAAGGAATAGGGGAGGTCCCACTGAACACTGAAGCTTTCTTT. It encodes CSVEGIGEVPLNTEAFF.

The chain employs TRBV19 and TRBJ1-2; possible D gene TRBD1, 5 bases. The CDR3 loop spans 14 amino acids. V lost 3 bases, J lost 6 bases, and 14 bases lay in between. In germline, CDR1 is LNHDA, CDR2 SQIVND (reference sequence). The CDR3 is CASSMATRANGYTF. DNA of the CDR3: TGTGCCAGTAGTATGGCGACCAGGGCCAATGGCTACACCTTC. Complete variable domain (other parts from reference TRBV19 and TRBJ1-2): DGGITQSPKYLFRKEGQNVTLSCEQNLNHDAMYWYRQDPGQGLRLIYYSQIVNDFQKGDIAEGYSVSREKKESFPLTVTSAQKNPTAFYLCASSMATRANGYTFGSGTRLTVV.